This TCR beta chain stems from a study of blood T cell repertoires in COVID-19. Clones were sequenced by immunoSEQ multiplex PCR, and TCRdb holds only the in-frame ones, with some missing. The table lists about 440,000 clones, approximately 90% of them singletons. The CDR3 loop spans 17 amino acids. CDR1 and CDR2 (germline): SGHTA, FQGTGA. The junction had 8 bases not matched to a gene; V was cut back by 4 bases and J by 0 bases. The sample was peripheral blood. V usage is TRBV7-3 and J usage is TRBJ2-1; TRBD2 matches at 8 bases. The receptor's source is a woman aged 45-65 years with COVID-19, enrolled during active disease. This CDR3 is CASSSASGPSSYNEQFF. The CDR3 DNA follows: TGTGCCAGCAGCTCCGCTAGCGGGCCGAGCTCCTACAATGAGCAGTTCTTC.